Listed here are 28 T cell receptor beta chains from one sample, sequenced in a study of T cells after yellow fever vaccination. Via MiXCR, TCRdb re-called the 5' RACE reads, giving one row per CDR3 protein. The sample includes roughly 330,000 distinct CDR3 sequences, under 5% of them seen just once. The specimen was PBMCs, collected 5 days after the yellow fever booster vaccination. Receptors were obtained from a man aged 18 to 35 who received the YFV17D yellow fever vaccine.

On this clonotype: An end of the junction does not agree with germline; a read error may underlie this. The V gene is TRBV12-3 or TRBV12-4, the J gene TRBJ1-2, with D possibly matching TRBD1 (5 bases). The CDR3 sequence is 12 residues long. The CDR3 loop is CASSLGTDLRGF. The CDR3 nucleotides read TGTGCCAGCAGTTTGGGGACCGATCTCCGGGGCTTC.

This clonotype has more than one count but fewer than ten. This rearrangement joins TRBV12-3 or TRBV12-4 to TRBJ2-7, with D perhaps assigned TRBD1 or TRBD2 (5 bases each). V was clipped by 3 bases and J by 9 bases, with 18 bases between them. CDR3 length: 14 amino acids. In DNA form, the CDR3 reads TGTGCCAGCAGTTTGGGGGATGCGACTTATGTGCAGTACTTC. It yields the protein CASSLGDATYVQYF.

This clonotype was counted between two and nine times. The chain employs TRBV9 and TRBJ2-5, with D hard to call. Germline-derived CDR1 and CDR2 are SGDLS and YYNGEE. This CDR3 comprises 15 residues. With 2 bases removed from V and 0 bases from J, the gap between germline ends came to 11 bases. CDR3 in amino acids: CASSVVGSNQETQYF. In DNA form, the CDR3 reads TGTGCCAGCAGCGTTGTTGGATCTAACCAAGAGACCCAGTACTTC. Full variable domain (rest looked up from reference TRBV9 and TRBJ2-5): DSGVTQTPKHLITATGQRVTLRCSPRSGDLSVYWYQQSLDQGLQFLIQYYNGEERAKGNILERFSAQQFPDLHSELNLSSLELGDSALYFCASSVVGSNQETQYFGPGTRLLVL.

This clonotype was counted a few times. V usage is TRBV5-1 and J usage is TRBJ2-3; D possibly matches TRBD1 or TRBD2 (5 bases each). CDR3 length equals 15 residues. Trimming shortened V by 6 bases and J by 0 bases, and 14 bases separated the two germline ends. Looked up from germline, CDR1 is SGHRS and CDR2 is YFSETQ. The CDR3 loop reads CASKVLGESTDTQYF. CDR3 nucleotide sequence: TGCGCCAGCAAAGTTCTGGGGGAAAGCACAGATACGCAGTATTTT.

This clonotype showed up just a few times. V gene TRBV12-3 or TRBV12-4 combines with J gene TRBJ2-3; 8 nucleotides agree with TRBD1. V lost 4 bases, J lost 6 bases, and 9 bases stayed unmatched. The CDR3 is 15 amino acids. This chain's CDR3 is CASSSADRASDTQYF. CDR3 nucleotide sequence: TGTGCCAGCAGTTCCGCGGACAGGGCTTCGGATACGCAGTATTTT.

The gene calls are TRBV11-2 and TRBJ1-5, with D possibly matching TRBD1 (6 bases). The CDR3 covers 17 residues. The germline V gene has CDR1 SGHAT and CDR2 FQNNGV. The V end lost 5 bases, the J end lost 0 bases, and 17 bases lay between the germline ends. CDR3 in DNA: TGTGCCAGCAGCCCAGGGGTCTCCCCGGATAGCAATCAGCCCCAGCATTTT. It yields the protein CASSPGVSPDSNQPQHF.

This clonotype came up a few times. The rearrangement joins TRBV28 to TRBJ1-2, with a weak D call TRBD1 (6 bases). The CDR3 is 15 residues long. CDR1 and CDR2 (germline): MDHEN, SYDVKM. The ends were cut back, 3 bases at V and 2 bases at J, with 13 bases in the middle. The DNA for the CDR3 is TGTGCCAGCAGTTTCCCCTCGGGACAAAACTATGGCTACACCTTC. It encodes CASSFPSGQNYGYTF.

This clonotype was detected only a few times. The gene calls are TRBV15 and TRBJ2-6; D gene uncertain. Per germline, CDR1 LNHNV and CDR2 YYDKDF (reference sequence). The CDR3 length is 16 residues. V was cut by 2 bases and J by 0 bases, with 8 bases left in between. The CDR3 here is CATSRPPVSGANVLTF. Here the CDR3 DNA reads TGTGCCACCAGCAGACCACCGGTCTCTGGGGCCAACGTCCTGACTTTC.

This clonotype turned up a few times. The CDR3 sequence is CASSLTLGANYGYTF. The CDR3 DNA reads TGCGCCAGCAGCTTGACGTTGGGAGCTAACTATGGCTACACCTTC. The chain has TRBV5-1 and TRBJ1-2; D is unclear. The CDR3 loop spans 15 amino acids. Germline V gives CDR1 SGHRS, CDR2 YFSETQ. V was shortened by 1 base and J by 0 bases, with 10 bases between the two germline ends.

This clonotype has just a few counts. V and J are TRBV5-1 and TRBJ1-2; D remains ambiguous. This CDR3 has 13 amino acids. V dropped 0 bases and J dropped 8 bases, with 11 bases sitting between them. Per the germline V gene, CDR1 is SGHRS and CDR2 is YFSETQ. The CDR3 spells CASSLVGGEGYTF. The CDR3 nucleotides read TGCGCCAGCAGCTTGGTCGGAGGAGAGGGCTACACCTTC.

This chain links TRBV12-2 with TRBJ2-5; TRBD2, the table's D call, lacks a check against the DNA. TRBV12-2 is noted as a pseudogene. CDR3 size: 18 residues. The CDR3 loop is CASRLSTSGGAVQETQYF. The CDR3 DNA follows: TGTGCAAGTCGCTTATCTACTAGCGGGGGGGCCGTTCAAGAGACCCAGTACTTC.

This clonotype was recorded at least ten times. The chain is built from TRBV25-1 and TRBJ1-5, with a weak D call TRBD1 (6 bases). Deletions cut 8 bases from V and 4 bases from J, with 21 bases between. The length of the CDR3 is 16 residues. CDR1 and CDR2 (germline): MGHDK, SYGVNS. CDR3 loop: CASGDAGGPINQPQHF. The CDR3 coding sequence is TGTGCCAGCGGGGATGCGGGGGGGCCTATAAATCAGCCCCAGCATTTT.

The chain joins TRBV7-2 to TRBJ2-2; 10 nucleotides line up with TRBD2. Germline V CDR1 and CDR2: SGHTA, FQGNSA. Unmatched junction bases numbered 3, after V lost 1 base and J lost 1 base. CDR3 length: 17 amino acids. CDR3 DNA sequence: TGTGCCAGCAGCTTAGAGGCTAGCGGGGGGAACACCGGGGAGCTGTTTTTT. Protein sequence: CASSLEASGGNTGELFF.

Ten or more counts support this clonotype. The CDR3 protein is CASSLAGKAFF. The CDR3 DNA sequence: TGTGCCAGCAGCTTGGCAGGGAAAGCTTTCTTT. The J gene is TRBJ1-1, the V gene TRBV7-6; maybe TRBD1 (5 bases). V was clipped by 3 bases and J by 9 bases, with 8 bases between them. CDR1 is SGHVS, CDR2 FNYEAQ, per germline. CDR3 size: 11 residues.

The chain joins TRBV12-3 or TRBV12-4 to TRBJ1-2; a weak D match, TRBD1 (6 bases). The CDR3 runs to 15 residues. V lost 8 bases to trimming and J lost 2 bases, with 18 bases between them. CDR3 sequence (DNA): TGTGCCAGCCACATGTCAGGGGACCTGAACTATGGCTACACCTTC. Translation gives CASHMSGDLNYGYTF.

This clonotype was detected many times. The V gene is TRBV6-2 or TRBV6-3, the J gene TRBJ2-7; 12 bases agree with TRBD2. J lost 2 bases, V lost 6 bases, and 5 bases had no gene match. This CDR3 comprises 15 residues. The germline V gene encodes CDR1 MNHEY and CDR2 SVGEGT. The chain's CDR3 is CASRDPSGGAYEQYV. CDR3 nucleotide sequence: TGTGCCAGCAGGGATCCTAGCGGGGGGGCCTACGAGCAGTACGTC.

In this sample, this clonotype turned up many times. The V call is TRBV27, the J call TRBJ1-2, with a possible D match to TRBD1 (5 bases). Germline CDR1 and CDR2: MNHEY and SMNVEV (reference sequence). CDR3 length: 12 residues. The V and J ends lost 3 bases and 5 bases respectively, with 7 bases between them. The chain's CDR3 is CASSFAGYGYTF. CDR3 coding DNA: TGTGCCAGCAGTTTTGCAGGGTATGGCTACACCTTC.

This clonotype has just a few counts. The CDR3 DNA is TGTGCCATCAGTGGGGGGCGCGGTCAGCCCCAGCATTTT. It translates to CAISGGRGQPQHF. This chain links TRBV10-3 with TRBJ1-5, with TRBD1 as a possible D gene (6 bases). The CDR3 consists of 13 residues. Germline CDR1 ENHRY, CDR2 SYGVKD. The V gene lost 4 bases and the J gene lost 6 bases, with 10 bases spanning the gap.

In its sample, this clonotype was seen many times. The chain has TRBV10-3 and TRBJ1-6; no definite D call. The CDR3 spans 13 residues. Germline V gene sequence: CDR1 ENHRY, CDR2 SYGVKD. V was pared by 4 bases and J by 6 bases, with 7 bases between. CDR3 loop: CAISGSINSPLHF. The CDR3 nucleotides are TGTGCCATCAGTGGCTCTATTAATTCACCCCTCCACTTT.

The J gene is TRBJ1-6, the V gene TRBV9; D gene uncertain. Germline V CDR1 and CDR2: SGDLS, YYNGEE. V lost 5 bases and J 8 bases, leaving 2 bases between the germline ends. This CDR3 contains 10 residues. DNA for the CDR3: TGTGCCAGCAGTTATTCACCCCTCCACTTT. Its protein product is CASSYSPLHF.

A few counts support this clonotype. The gene calls are TRBV2 and TRBJ1-2; weak D call: TRBD1 (6 bases). V shed 6 bases and J shed 9 bases, with 14 bases lying between them. This CDR3 comprises 12 residues. From germline, CDR1 is SNHLY and CDR2 FYNNEI. CDR3 protein: CASSEGGLSYTF. The CDR3, as DNA: TGTGCCAGCAGCGAGGGGGGGCTTAGCTACACCTTC.

This clonotype showed up many times. The chain is built from TRBV7-7 and TRBJ2-3, with D possibly matching TRBD1 (6 bases). The CDR3 has 15 amino acids. V dropped 5 bases and J dropped 4 bases, with 16 bases sitting between them. In germline, CDR1 is SSHAT, CDR2 FNYEAQ (reference sequence). CDR3 region: CASSPGGGRSDTQYF. The CDR3 DNA is TGTGCCAGCAGCCCTGGGGGCGGGCGGTCAGATACGCAGTATTTT.

This clonotype was observed many times. The rearrangement links TRBV29-1 to TRBJ1-2; D gene unclear. The germline gives CDR1 SQVTM, CDR2 ANQGSEA. The CDR3 sequence is 12 residues long. V lost 7 bases, J lost 4 bases, and 13 bases lay in between. CDR3 region: CSGRTDSYGYTF. CDR3 DNA: TGCAGCGGCCGGACGGACTCCTATGGCTACACCTTC.

The table lists this clonotype with a few counts. The genes are TRBV4-1 and TRBJ2-1, with TRBD1 as a possible D gene (6 bases). This CDR3 has 16 amino acids. Germline CDR1 is MGHRA and CDR2 is YSYEKL. The V and J ends lost 6 bases and 0 bases respectively, with 15 bases between them. DNA of the CDR3: TGCGCCAGCAGTTTCCGAGGGGGTAGCTCCTACAATGAGCAGTTCTTC. The encoded protein is CASSFRGGSSYNEQFF.

This clonotype was observed at least ten times. The genes are TRBV20-1 and TRBJ2-3, with 7 bases fitting TRBD2. Germline V gene data show CDR1 as DFQATT and CDR2 as SNEGSKA (reference sequence). The CDR3 runs to 14 residues. Trimming at V came to 3 bases and at J to 6 bases, leaving 9 bases not matched to a gene. The CDR3 spells CSASPGLFLDTQYF. DNA for the CDR3: TGCAGTGCTAGTCCGGGACTATTCTTGGATACGCAGTATTTT.

This clonotype was detected ten times or more. The chain combines TRBV14 with TRBJ1-1; possibly TRBD1 for D (6 bases). CDR1 and CDR2 (germline): SGHDN, FVKESK. The V gene lost 5 bases and the J gene lost 4 bases, with 23 bases spanning the gap. The CDR3 is made up of 17 amino acids. The CDR3 region is CASSSIYEGGTGTEAFF. The CDR3, as DNA: TGTGCCAGCAGCTCTATTTACGAAGGGGGGACGGGCACTGAAGCTTTCTTT.

This clonotype was recorded many times. The rearrangement uses TRBV12-3 or TRBV12-4 and TRBJ2-1, with 7 bases that match TRBD1. The V segment lost 6 bases and the J segment 5 bases; nucleotides outside the gene matches: 10. This CDR3 is built from 15 residues. The CDR3 DNA sequence: TGTGCCAGCAGAACAGACAGGGTCCCCGACAATGAGCAGTTCTTC. It codes for CASRTDRVPDNEQFF.

This clonotype occurred many times. The rearrangement links TRBV15 to TRBJ1-5; D gene ambiguous. This CDR3 has 14 residues. Trimming removed 4 bases at V and 7 bases at J, with 14 bases between. CDR1 LNHNV and CDR2 YYDKDF come from the germline V gene (reference sequence). The CDR3 loop reads CATSNQRYQQPQHF. In DNA form, the CDR3 reads TGTGCCACCAGCAACCAGAGGTACCAACAGCCCCAGCATTTT.